The 13 T cell receptor beta chains in this list originate from one sample, sequenced in a study of T cells after yellow fever vaccination. A single record per CDR3 protein comes from TCRdb applying MiXCR to the 5' RACE reads. The data contain over 110,000 distinct CDR3 sequences, 7.7% of them singletons. Sample: CD4+ T cells sorted from PBMCs, taken 5 days after the yellow fever booster vaccination. These receptors originate from a man between 25 and 39 years old who received the YFV17D yellow fever vaccine.

This clonotype came up many times. The chain links TRBV10-2 to TRBJ2-4, with 7 bases identical to TRBD2. Germline V gene lookup returns CDR1 WSHSY and CDR2 SAAADI. This CDR3 is built from 13 residues. Trimming took 8 bases from V and 0 from J; bases not matched to a gene: 1. Written as DNA, the CDR3 is TGCGCCAGCGGGGAGGGAGCCAAAAACATTCAGTACTTC. This gives the protein CASGEGAKNIQYF.

In its sample, this clonotype was seen many times. V gene TRBV24-1 combines with J gene TRBJ2-3; D might be TRBD2 (5 bases). Germline V gives CDR1 KGHDR, CDR2 SFDVKD. The V end was cut by 4 bases, the J end by 4 bases, with 8 bases between. The CDR3 sequence is 13 residues long. This chain's CDR3 is CATSEWTADTQYF. The DNA of the CDR3 is TGTGCCACCAGTGAGTGGACTGCAGATACGCAGTATTTT.

The table lists this clonotype with many counts. Here the CDR3 DNA reads TGCGCCACCAGAACTAGCGCTAGCACAGATACGCAGTATTTT. Translated: CATRTSASTDTQYF. V is TRBV4-3 and J is TRBJ2-3; TRBD2 aligns across 7 bases. V shed 10 bases and J 0 bases; nucleotides not matched to a gene: 7. The germline V gene encodes CDR1 LGHNA and CDR2 YSLEER. This CDR3 comprises 14 residues.

This clonotype came up many times. This chain joins TRBV9 and TRBJ1-1; D is ambiguous. The V gene lost 7 bases and the J gene lost 0 bases, with 10 bases spanning the gap. Germline V gene lookup returns CDR1 SGDLS and CDR2 YYNGEE. The CDR3 covers 13 residues. CDR3 region: CASGISLNTEAFF. CDR3 in DNA: TGTGCCAGCGGCATCTCTCTGAACACTGAAGCTTTCTTT. The complete variable domain, with remaining parts taken from reference TRBV9 and TRBJ1-1, reads DSGVTQTPKHLITATGQRVTLRCSPRSGDLSVYWYQQSLDQGLQFLIQYYNGEERAKGNILERFSAQQFPDLHSELNLSSLELGDSALYFCASGISLNTEAFFGQGTRLTVV.

This clonotype was seen ten or more times. This chain joins TRBV7-3 and TRBJ2-5; D gene ambiguous. Trimming cost V 2 bases and J 5 bases, with 9 bases left between them. The CDR3 loop spans 13 amino acids. The germline CDR1 and CDR2 sequences are SGHTA and FQGTGA. The CDR3 nucleotides read TGTGCCAGCAGCTTAGGGGTTAGGGAGACCCAGTACTTC. It translates to CASSLGVRETQYF. Supplemented by reference TRBV7-3 and TRBJ2-5, the full variable domain reads GAGVSQTPSNKVTEKGKYVELRCDPISGHTALYWYRQSLGQGPEFLIYFQGTGAADDSGLPNDRFFAVRPEGSVSTLKIQRTERGDSAVYLCASSLGVRETQYFGPGTRLLVL.

The chain joins TRBV7-6 to TRBJ2-7; TRBD1 aligns across 9 bases. The CDR3 runs 15 residues. V lost 5 bases and J lost 3; bases outside the gene matches: 8. The germline gives CDR1 SGHVS, CDR2 FNYEAQ. CDR3: CASSPSGQGYYEQYF. The CDR3 nucleotides read TGTGCCAGCAGCCCAAGCGGACAGGGGTACTACGAGCAGTACTTC.

The table lists this clonotype with many counts. The J gene is TRBJ2-3, the V gene TRBV11-2, with 13 nucleotides matching TRBD2. With V trimmed by 4 bases and J by 6 bases, 1 base remained unmatched. In germline, CDR1 is SGHAT, CDR2 FQNNGV. The CDR3 extends over 14 amino acids. CDR3 bases: TGTGCCAGCAGCTCACTAGCGGGAGGGGATACGCAGTATTTT. Protein sequence: CASSSLAGGDTQYF.

The sample holds many counts of this clonotype. V usage is TRBV9 and J usage is TRBJ2-5; possibly TRBD1 for D (5 bases). The V gene's germline CDR1 is SGDLS and CDR2 YYNGEE. Trimming removed 0 bases from V and 2 bases from J, with 11 bases in between. The CDR3 covers 15 residues. CDR3 sequence reads: CASSVGDSRQETQYF. The CDR3 DNA reads TGTGCCAGCAGCGTAGGTGACAGCCGACAAGAGACCCAGTACTTC.

This clonotype was counted many times. CDR3 loop: CSAKQDNTGELFF. The DNA for the CDR3 is TGCAGTGCTAAACAGGACAACACCGGGGAGCTGTTTTTT. The chain has TRBV20-1 and TRBJ2-2; D is possibly TRBD1 (5 bases). Germline CDR1 reads DFQATT; CDR2 reads SNEGSKA (reference sequence). Deletions cut 4 bases from V and 2 bases from J, with 8 bases between. This CDR3 has 13 residues.

This chain links TRBV5-1 with TRBJ2-1; TRBD1 agrees at 8 bases. The CDR3 runs 17 residues. With 3 bases clipped from V and 6 bases from J, the junction kept 14 bases outside the gene matches. Germline V gene sequence: CDR1 SGHRS, CDR2 YFSETQ. The CDR3 reads CASSSATGQGWGNEQFF. DNA of the CDR3: TGCGCCAGCAGCTCAGCCACCGGACAGGGTTGGGGCAATGAGCAGTTCTTC.

The sample holds many counts of this clonotype. The V call is TRBV30, the J call TRBJ2-3; no clear D. CDR3 length: 14 amino acids. Germline V gene lookup returns CDR1 GTSNPN and CDR2 SVGIG (reference sequence). V shed 3 bases and J shed 2 bases, with 12 bases lying between them. The CDR3 region is CAWRNLANTDTQYF. In nucleotides, the CDR3 is TGTGCCTGGAGAAATCTGGCGAACACAGATACGCAGTATTTT.

This clonotype was detected ten times or more. V usage is TRBV21-1 and J usage is TRBJ2-7; the tabulated D call, TRBD1, remains unverified against the DNA. TRBV21-1 is tagged as a pseudogene. This CDR3 has 14 amino acids. The CDR3 DNA reads as TGTGCCAGCAGAAAGACGGGACAGGACTACGAGCAGTACTTC. Translated: CASRKTGQDYEQYF.

This clonotype was detected many times. The chain links TRBV7-2 to TRBJ2-5, with D unresolved. The CDR3 is made up of 14 amino acids. Germline CDR1 reads SGHTA; CDR2 reads FQGNSA. V was trimmed by 5 bases and J by 5 bases, leaving 15 bases between them. The CDR3 nucleotides read TGTGCCAGCAGCCCAATGTCAGGAGCCGAGACCCAGTACTTC. It yields the protein CASSPMSGAETQYF. Variable domain in full (rest from reference TRBV7-2 and TRBJ2-5): GAGVSQSPSNKVTEKGKDVELRCDPISGHTALYWYRQSLGQGLEFLIYFQGNSAPDKSGLPSDRFSAERTGGSVSTLTIQRTQQEDSAVYLCASSPMSGAETQYFGPGTRLLVL.